This passage covers 26 T cell receptor beta chains from one sample sequenced in a study of cytomegalovirus exposure and HLA in healthy donors. PCR primers comprised 60 Vbeta and 13 Jbeta primers. Only in-frame clones appear in the TCRdb table, and some are missing; sequencing was by immunoSEQ multiplex PCR. The sample carries about 100,000 clones, roughly 74% recorded once. The sample was PBMCs. The receptor set was obtained from a woman in her 70s in good health and CMV-seropositive.

The V gene is TRBV5-1, the J gene TRBJ2-2; no reliable D call. From germline, CDR1 is SGHRS and CDR2 YFSETQ. The CDR3 is made up of 13 amino acids. Trimming stripped 0 bases from V and 4 bases from J, with 4 bases between. The CDR3 protein is CASSLASTGELFF. CDR3 coding DNA: TGCGCCAGCAGCTTGGCCAGCACCGGGGAGCTGTTTTTT. The whole variable domain, filled in from reference TRBV5-1 and TRBJ2-2, reads KAGVTQTPRYLIKTRGQQVTLSCSPISGHRSVSWYQQTPGQGLQFLFEYFSETQRNKGNFPGRFSGRQFSNSRSEMNVSTLELGDSALYLCASSLASTGELFFGEGSRLTVL.

This chain joins TRBV6-5 and TRBJ1-2; no clear D gene. The CDR3 extends over 14 amino acids. CDR1 and CDR2 from the germline V gene are MNHEY and SVGAGI. V was clipped by 4 bases and J by 3 bases, with 12 bases between them. Here the CDR3 reads CASSWAKDDYGYTF. CDR3 bases: TGTGCCAGCAGTTGGGCCAAAGACGACTATGGCTACACCTTC.

A single count supports this clone. The J gene is TRBJ2-3, the V gene TRBV29-1; D perhaps matches TRBD2 (5 bases). This CDR3 spans 13 amino acids. V lost 4 bases to trimming and J lost 1 base, with 9 bases between them. Germline V gives CDR1 SQVTM, CDR2 ANQGSEA. The CDR3 loop reads CSVGTRGTDTQYF. For the CDR3, the DNA is TGCAGCGTTGGAACTAGGGGCACAGATACGCAGTATTTT.

The chain is built from TRBV7-9 and TRBJ2-7, with 8 nucleotides matching TRBD1. Germline CDR1 reads SEHNR; CDR2 reads FQNEAQ (reference sequence). The V segment lost 3 bases and the J segment 0 bases; nucleotides outside the gene matches: 10. The CDR3 has 17 amino acids. CDR3 in DNA: TGTGCCAGCAGCTTCCGTCAGGGGGCCAGGATCTCCTACGAGCAGTACTTC. It encodes CASSFRQGARISYEQYF.

The chain is built from TRBV6-6 and TRBJ2-3; a weak D match, TRBD2 (5 bases). CDR3 length equals 13 residues. Germline loops: CDR1 MNHNY, CDR2 SVGAGI (reference sequence). V was shortened by 6 bases and J by 1 base, with 8 bases between the two germline ends. In nucleotides, the CDR3 is TGTGCCAGCAGCCAAGCGGGCACAGATACGCAGTATTTT. Protein product: CASSQAGTDTQYF.

This clone was counted a few times. The chain couples TRBV14 to TRBJ1-1, with TRBD1 identical over 7 bases. V lost 4 bases to trimming and J lost 4 bases; unmatched junction nucleotides: 3. The CDR3 extends over 13 amino acids. Looked up from germline, CDR1 is SGHDN and CDR2 is FVKESK. CDR3 amino acids: CASSLGQITEAFF. DNA for the CDR3: TGTGCCAGCAGCCTGGGACAGATCACTGAAGCTTTCTTT.

V usage is TRBV4-2 and J usage is TRBJ1-4, with 8 bases lining up with TRBD1. V lost 0 bases, J lost 5 bases, and 2 bases stayed unmatched. The CDR3 loop spans 15 amino acids. CDR1 and CDR2 from the germline V gene are LGHNA and YNFKEQ. The CDR3 bases are TGTGCCAGCAGCCAAGAGGGACAGGCAAATGAAAAACTGTTTTTT. Translating it yields CASSQEGQANEKLFF.

The chain joins TRBV7-9 to TRBJ2-1, with 8 bases fitting TRBD2. The CDR3 is 14 residues long. J lost 6 bases, V lost 3 bases, and 4 bases had no gene match. The germline CDR1 and CDR2 sequences are SEHNR and FQNEAQ (reference sequence). CDR3 in amino acids: CASSLAGGLNEQFF. The CDR3 DNA reads as TGTGCCAGCAGCTTGGCGGGAGGACTCAATGAGCAGTTCTTC.

V gene TRBV9 combines with J gene TRBJ2-3, with D perhaps matching TRBD2 (5 bases). Germline V gene lookup returns CDR1 SGDLS and CDR2 YYNGEE. This CDR3 has 15 residues. V lost 0 bases to trimming and J lost 2 bases, with 10 bases between them. CDR3: CASSVVDGVTDTQYF. CDR3 coding DNA: TGTGCCAGCAGCGTAGTCGACGGGGTCACAGATACGCAGTATTTT.

This chain joins TRBV5-4 and TRBJ2-2; a possible D gene is TRBD1 (7 bases). V gave up 5 bases and J gave up 0 bases, with 14 bases separating them. Looked up from germline, CDR1 is SGHNT and CDR2 is YYREEE (reference sequence). The CDR3 runs 16 residues. The CDR3 sequence: CASRRGDRSNTGELFF. DNA of the CDR3: TGTGCCAGCAGGAGGGGGGACAGATCGAACACCGGGGAGCTGTTTTTT.

The CDR3 nucleotides read TGTGCCAGCAGCGTAGGTCCAGGGATGAACACTGAAGCTTTCTTT. This translates into CASSVGPGMNTEAFF. The chain uses TRBV9 and TRBJ1-1; a weak D match, TRBD1 (5 bases). Germline lookup yields CDR1 SGDLS and CDR2 YYNGEE. The CDR3 spans 15 residues. Trimming stripped 0 bases from V and 0 bases from J, with 9 bases between.

V usage is TRBV6-1 and J usage is TRBJ2-7, with 7 nucleotides matching TRBD2. Trimming took 2 bases from V and 3 from J; bases not matched to a gene: 7. CDR1 and CDR2 (germline): MNHNS, SASEGT. There are 15 residues in the CDR3. This CDR3 is CASSELWGGSYEQYF. The CDR3, as DNA: TGTGCCAGCAGTGAACTCTGGGGGGGGAGCTACGAGCAGTACTTC.

The chain combines TRBV15 with TRBJ1-6, with D uncertain. Trimming left V 0 bases short and J 7 bases short, with 4 bases between. This CDR3 spans 13 amino acids. Germline V lookup: CDR1 LNHNV, CDR2 YYDKDF (reference sequence). This CDR3 is CATSRDRNSPLHF. DNA of the CDR3: TGTGCCACCAGCAGAGATAGAAATTCACCCCTCCACTTT.

The V gene is TRBV5-1, the J gene TRBJ2-7, with D hard to call. With 8 bases removed from V and 3 bases from J, the gap between germline ends came to 18 bases. The CDR3 runs 14 residues. Germline CDR1 is SGHRS and CDR2 is YFSETQ. CDR3 loop: CASKISQTRYEQYF. CDR3 sequence (DNA): TGCGCCAGTAAGATTAGCCAGACTCGCTACGAGCAGTACTTC.

The chain carries TRBV28 and TRBJ2-7; 12 positions match TRBD2. The germline gives CDR1 MDHEN, CDR2 SYDVKM. V lost 3 bases, J lost 7 bases, and 7 bases stayed unmatched. The CDR3 extends over 15 amino acids. In DNA, the CDR3 is TGTGCCAGCAGTTTTGCTAGCGGGGGGGTGAGTGAGCAGTACTTC. The encoded protein is CASSFASGGVSEQYF.

This clone occurred once. The DNA for the CDR3 is TGTGCCAGTATGCCGTGGTCAGGGGGAAATCAGCCCCAGCATTTT. Translating it yields CASMPWSGGNQPQHF. V is TRBV19 and J is TRBJ1-5, with 7 bases lining up with TRBD1. CDR3 length equals 15 residues. V was clipped by 7 bases and J by 4 bases; unmatched bases: 10. Germline loops: CDR1 LNHDA, CDR2 SQIVND (reference sequence). The complete variable domain, with remaining parts taken from reference TRBV19 and TRBJ1-5, reads DGGITQSPKYLFRKEGQNVTLSCEQNLNHDAMYWYRQDPGQGLRLIYYSQIVNDFQKGDIAEGYSVSREKKESFPLTVTSAQKNPTAFYLCASMPWSGGNQPQHFGDGTRLSIL.

In its sample, this clone was seen once. The gene calls are TRBV27 and TRBJ2-5; 9 bases fit TRBD1. Germline V CDR1 and CDR2: MNHEY, SMNVEV (reference sequence). This CDR3 contains 14 residues. The junction had 4 bases not matched to a gene; V was cut back by 4 bases and J by 4 bases. The chain's CDR3 is CASSSGQGRETQYF. DNA of the CDR3: TGTGCCAGCAGTTCCGGACAGGGGCGAGAGACCCAGTACTTC.

The chain carries TRBV2 and TRBJ2-7, with TRBD1 matching over 9 bases. This CDR3 has 14 residues. Germline V gives CDR1 SNHLY, CDR2 FYNNEI. V dropped 7 bases and J dropped 0; count of bases not matched to a gene: 4. The CDR3 DNA is TGTGCCAGCACAGGACAGGGGAGCTCCTACGAGCAGTACTTC. Its protein product is CASTGQGSSYEQYF. The whole variable domain, remainder taken from reference TRBV2 and TRBJ2-7, is EPEVTQTPSHQVTQMGQEVILRCVPISNHLYFYWYRQILGQKVEFLVSFYNNEISEKSEIFDDQFSVERPDGSNFTLKIRSTKLEDSAMYFCASTGQGSSYEQYFGPGTRLTVT.

The rearrangement joins TRBV5-1 to TRBJ2-3; weak D call: TRBD1 (5 bases). CDR1 is SGHRS and CDR2 is YFSETQ in the germline V gene. V dropped 0 bases and J dropped 2 bases, with 7 bases sitting between them. This CDR3 has 14 amino acids. The CDR3 reads CASSLGQYTDTQYF. DNA for the CDR3: TGCGCCAGCAGCTTGGGACAGTACACAGATACGCAGTATTTT.

The V call is TRBV19, the J call TRBJ1-5, with D uncertain. Germline V gene sequence: CDR1 LNHDA, CDR2 SQIVND (reference sequence). V lost 3 bases, J lost 1 base, and 7 bases lay in between. CDR3 length: 14 amino acids. The CDR3 sequence: CASSITVSNQPQHF. In DNA, the CDR3 is TGTGCCAGTAGTATCACGGTAAGCAATCAGCCCCAGCATTTT.

The chain couples TRBV28 to TRBJ2-7, with no clear D. CDR1 and CDR2 (germline): MDHEN, SYDVKM. The CDR3 is 13 residues long. V was shortened by 2 bases and J by 2 bases, with 7 bases between the two germline ends. The CDR3 nucleotides are TGTGCCAGCAGTTTACCGCACACCTACGAGCAGTACTTC. Translating gives CASSLPHTYEQYF.

This clone appeared a single time. The genes are TRBV5-1 and TRBJ2-7, with 8 bases fitting TRBD1. V dropped 0 bases and J dropped 7; count of bases not matched to a gene: 3. The CDR3 loop spans 13 amino acids. From germline, CDR1 is SGHRS and CDR2 YFSETQ. The CDR3 nucleotides are TGCGCCAGCAGCTTGGACAGGGGGAGTGAGCAGTACTTC. It codes for CASSLDRGSEQYF.

The V call is TRBV6-4, the J call TRBJ1-1; D possibly corresponds to TRBD1 (5 bases). The germline V gene encodes CDR1 MRHNA and CDR2 SNTAGT. This CDR3 spans 13 amino acids. V was pared by 5 bases and J by 3 bases, with 10 bases between. The CDR3 region has the DNA TGTGCCAGCAGTCCTGACAGCTACACTGAAGCTTTCTTT. Protein product: CASSPDSYTEAFF.

The CDR3 nucleotides read TGTGCCAGCAGCTTGGCAGGGTTCAGGCGGGGGGGTAACACCGGGGAGCTGTTTTTT. Its translation: CASSLAGFRRGGNTGELFF. The rearrangement links TRBV5-5 to TRBJ2-2, with 9 bases aligning to TRBD2. CDR3 length equals 19 residues. J lost 2 bases, V lost 0 bases, and 11 bases had no gene match. Germline CDR1 is SGHKS and CDR2 is YYEKEE (reference sequence).

V gene TRBV19 combines with J gene TRBJ1-5; TRBD1 is a possible D gene (5 bases). The CDR3 runs to 14 residues. Germline CDR1 LNHDA, CDR2 SQIVND (reference sequence). V was clipped by 1 base and J by 4 bases, with 8 bases between them. CDR3 protein: CASSIVGGNQPQHF. CDR3 sequence (DNA): TGTGCCAGTAGTATAGTGGGGGGAAATCAGCCCCAGCATTTT.

The rearrangement joins TRBV27 to TRBJ1-2; D uncertain. The CDR3 has 14 residues. The germline CDR1 and CDR2 sequences are MNHEY and SMNVEV (reference sequence). Trimming left V 0 bases short and J 2 bases short, with 7 bases between. In DNA, the CDR3 is TGTGCCAGCAGTTTATCCAGATTCAACTATGGCTACACCTTC. This sequence encodes CASSLSRFNYGYTF.